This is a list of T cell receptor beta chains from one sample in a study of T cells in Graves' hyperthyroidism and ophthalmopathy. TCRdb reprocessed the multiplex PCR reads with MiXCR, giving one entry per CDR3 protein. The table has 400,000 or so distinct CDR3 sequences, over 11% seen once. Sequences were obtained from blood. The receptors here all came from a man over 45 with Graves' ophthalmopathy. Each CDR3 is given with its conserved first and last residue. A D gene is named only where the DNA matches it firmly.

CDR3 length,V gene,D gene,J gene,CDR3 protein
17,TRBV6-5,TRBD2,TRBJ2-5,CASSYSRLAGVQETQYF
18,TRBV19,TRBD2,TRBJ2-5,CASTRTSHQRELEETQYF
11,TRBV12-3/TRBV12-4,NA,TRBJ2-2,CASSPGFSAVF
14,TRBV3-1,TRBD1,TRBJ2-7,CASSLLQGAGEQYF
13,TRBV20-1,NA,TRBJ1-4,CSAEFEEPEKLFF
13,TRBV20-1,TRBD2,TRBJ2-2,CSATREAGGELFF
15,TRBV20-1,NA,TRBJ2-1,CSASDRVTPTHEQFF
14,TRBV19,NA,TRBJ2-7,CASSSRVVGYEQYF
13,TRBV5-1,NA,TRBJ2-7,CASSSARTYEQYF
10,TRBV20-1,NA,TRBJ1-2,CSARTAGYTF
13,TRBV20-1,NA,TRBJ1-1,CSARGTGSGEAFF
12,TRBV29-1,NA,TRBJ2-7,CSVEQGFDEQYF
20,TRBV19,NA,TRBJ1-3,CASSTHHSMGGGISGNTIYF
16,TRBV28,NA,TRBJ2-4,CASSLLTFRGKNIQYF
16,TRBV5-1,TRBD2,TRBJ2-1,CASSLLSSGRAHEQFF
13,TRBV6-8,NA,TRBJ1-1,CASNDGVNTEAFF
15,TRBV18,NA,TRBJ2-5,CASSPLGLRQETQYF
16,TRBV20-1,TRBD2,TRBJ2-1,CSARFSGRASYNEQFF
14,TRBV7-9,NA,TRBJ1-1,CASSPEWGITEAFF
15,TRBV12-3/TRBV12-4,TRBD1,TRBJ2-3,CASSKLQGAVDTQYF
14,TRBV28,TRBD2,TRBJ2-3,CASSALAGTDTQYF
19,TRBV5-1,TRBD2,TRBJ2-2,CASSSLYPGLAGDTGELFF
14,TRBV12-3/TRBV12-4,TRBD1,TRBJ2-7,CASSHDRVGHEQYF
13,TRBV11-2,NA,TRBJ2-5,CASSAQGGETQYF
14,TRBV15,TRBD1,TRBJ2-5,CATSRGQGQETQYF
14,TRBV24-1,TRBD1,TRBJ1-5,CATSEVGQGQPQHF
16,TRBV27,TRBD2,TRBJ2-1,CASSLRGTSGYNEQFF
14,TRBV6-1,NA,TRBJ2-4,CATSLGRGQNIQYF
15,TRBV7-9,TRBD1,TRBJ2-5,CASSLPGQVQETQYF
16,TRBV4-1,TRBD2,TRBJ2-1,CASSQEGGRRYNEQFF
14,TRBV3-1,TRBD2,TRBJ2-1,CASSHGREMDEQFF
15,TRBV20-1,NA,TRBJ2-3,CSAREVGTSTDTQYF
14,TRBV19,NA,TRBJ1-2,CASSISRVTYGYTF
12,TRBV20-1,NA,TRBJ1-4,CSVADLGEKLFF
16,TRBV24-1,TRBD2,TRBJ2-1,CATSDHNSGSTDEQFF
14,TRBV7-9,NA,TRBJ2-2,CASSLDGATGELFF
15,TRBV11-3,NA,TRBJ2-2,CASSPNAGAGGELFF
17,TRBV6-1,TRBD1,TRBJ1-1,CASTRNRGIGMNTEAFF
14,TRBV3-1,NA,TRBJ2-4,CASSPRDFENIQYF
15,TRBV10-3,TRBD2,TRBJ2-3,CAITGGLAVTDTQYF
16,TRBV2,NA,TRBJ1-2,CASSEGATAINYGYTF
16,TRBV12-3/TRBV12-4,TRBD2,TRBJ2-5,CASRGTSGRAVEAQYF
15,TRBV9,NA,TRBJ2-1,CASSLGSPSYSEQFF
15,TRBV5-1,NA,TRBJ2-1,CASSLGGGGNNEQFF
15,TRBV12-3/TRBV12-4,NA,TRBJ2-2,CASKRDRENTGELFF
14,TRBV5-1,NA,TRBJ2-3,CASSLALSTDTQYF
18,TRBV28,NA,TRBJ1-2,CASSRRGSAGHSNYGYTF
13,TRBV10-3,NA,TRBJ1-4,CAISGGGGEKLFF
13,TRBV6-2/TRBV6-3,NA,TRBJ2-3,CASSRLGTDTQYF
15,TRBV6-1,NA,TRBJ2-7,CTSSVGVDRTYERYF
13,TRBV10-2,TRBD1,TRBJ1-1,CASRPTGDPEAFF
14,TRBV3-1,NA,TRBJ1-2,CASSQGGQYYGYTF
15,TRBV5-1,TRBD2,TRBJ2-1,CASRLTSGTYNEQFF
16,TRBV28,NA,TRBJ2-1,CASSFSPGFSNNEQFF
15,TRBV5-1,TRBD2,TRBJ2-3,CASSFGGESTDTQYF
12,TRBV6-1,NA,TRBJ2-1,CASSESGFRQFF
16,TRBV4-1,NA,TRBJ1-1,CASSPRPTALNTEAFF